One and the same sample provided the 11 T cell receptor beta chains below, sequenced in a study of blood T cell repertoires in COVID-19. Measured with immunoSEQ multiplex PCR; TCRdb has only the in-frame clones, and not every one. The data hold 200,000 to 250,000 clones, with less than 90% observed a single time. Material: peripheral blood. These receptor sequences come from a woman older than 75 with active or convalescent COVID-19.

The V call is TRBV5-1, the J call TRBJ2-3; 9 nucleotides line up with TRBD2. CDR1 SGHRS and CDR2 YFSETQ come from the germline V gene. This CDR3 contains 15 residues. The V and J ends lost 2 bases and 4 bases, in that order; junction bases with no gene match: 5. The CDR3 here is CASSFGGGESDTQYF. CDR3 sequence (DNA): TGCGCCAGCAGCTTCGGCGGGGGGGAGTCAGATACGCAGTATTTT.

The CDR3, as DNA: TGCGCCAGCAGCCGACACTCTAGCGGGGGAAGGTCCTACGAGCAGTACTTC. It yields the protein CASSRHSSGGRSYEQYF. This chain joins TRBV5-1 and TRBJ2-7; 10 nucleotides line up with TRBD2. Germline values: CDR1 SGHRS, CDR2 YFSETQ. The CDR3 has 17 residues. V lost 4 bases to trimming and J lost 1 base; unmatched junction nucleotides: 11. Full variable domain (missing parts from reference TRBV5-1 and TRBJ2-7): KAGVTQTPRYLIKTRGQQVTLSCSPISGHRSVSWYQQTPGQGLQFLFEYFSETQRNKGNFPGRFSGRQFSNSRSEMNVSTLELGDSALYLCASSRHSSGGRSYEQYFGPGTRLTVT.

The chain links TRBV18 to TRBJ1-6; maybe TRBD1 (6 bases). Germline V gene sequence: CDR1 KGHSH, CDR2 LQKENI. CDR3 length equals 15 residues. Trimming shortened V by 5 bases and J by 7 bases, and 15 bases separated the two germline ends. The CDR3 here is CASSSVPGQNSPLHF. DNA for the CDR3: TGTGCCAGCTCATCTGTTCCGGGACAAAATTCACCCCTCCACTTT.

The rearrangement joins TRBV6-2 or TRBV6-3 to TRBJ2-7; D is perhaps TRBD1 or TRBD2 (6 bases each). From germline, CDR1 is MNHEY and CDR2 SVGEGT. The CDR3 has 12 residues. V lost 6 bases and J 4 bases, leaving 10 bases between the germline ends. The CDR3 coding sequence is TGTGCCAGCAGCGGGGGCCTTTACGAGCAGTACTTC. It translates to CASSGGLYEQYF.

This clone was counted only a few times. The V and J genes are TRBV19 and TRBJ2-2, with 12 positions matching TRBD1. Germline V gene sequence: CDR1 LNHDA, CDR2 SQIVND (reference sequence). After removal of 4 bases from V and 4 bases from J, the junction contained 4 bases not matched to a gene. The CDR3 is 16 amino acids. The DNA of the CDR3 is TGTGCCAGTAGTAGGGGACAGGGGGCGCGCACCGGGGAGCTGTTTTTT. Translated: CASSRGQGARTGELFF.

This chain joins TRBV19 and TRBJ1-2, with D perhaps matching TRBD1 (5 bases). The V gene lost 3 bases and the J gene lost 5 bases, with 13 bases spanning the gap. The CDR3 length is 14 residues. Looked up from germline, CDR1 is LNHDA and CDR2 is SQIVND (reference sequence). CDR3 amino acids: CASSIGRVGYGYTF. CDR3 DNA: TGTGCCAGTAGTATCGGCAGGGTGGGATATGGCTACACCTTC. Filled out from reference TRBV19 and TRBJ1-2, the complete variable domain reads DGGITQSPKYLFRKEGQNVTLSCEQNLNHDAMYWYRQDPGQGLRLIYYSQIVNDFQKGDIAEGYSVSREKKESFPLTVTSAQKNPTAFYLCASSIGRVGYGYTFGSGTRLTVV.

Only one count was recorded for this clone. The rearrangement links TRBV7-2 to TRBJ1-1; no reliable D call. V was cut by 4 bases and J by 7 bases, with 19 bases left in between. CDR3 length: 15 amino acids. The germline V gene has CDR1 SGHTA and CDR2 FQGNSA. The CDR3, as DNA: TGTGCCAGCAGCTCCGCGCTCAGTCGTCGAGGTGAAGCTTTCTTT. Protein product: CASSSALSRRGEAFF. Full variable domain (rest looked up from reference TRBV7-2 and TRBJ1-1): GAGVSQSPSNKVTEKGKDVELRCDPISGHTALYWYRQSLGQGLEFLIYFQGNSAPDKSGLPSDRFSAERTGGSVSTLTIQRTQQEDSAVYLCASSSALSRRGEAFFGQGTRLTVV.

This rearrangement joins TRBV2 to TRBJ1-5; D gene uncertain. CDR1 is SNHLY, CDR2 FYNNEI, per germline. CDR3 size: 13 residues. Trimming removed 4 bases from V and 4 bases from J, with 8 bases in between. In nucleotides, the CDR3 is TGTGCCAGCAGTGTGGGAGCGAATCAGCCCCAGCATTTT. This codes for CASSVGANQPQHF. The full variable domain, with the rest looked up from reference TRBV2 and TRBJ1-5, is EPEVTQTPSHQVTQMGQEVILRCVPISNHLYFYWYRQILGQKVEFLVSFYNNEISEKSEIFDDQFSVERPDGSNFTLKIRSTKLEDSAMYFCASSVGANQPQHFGDGTRLSIL.

V and J are TRBV18 and TRBJ2-7; 7 bases fit TRBD2. The CDR3 covers 14 residues. Germline V gives CDR1 KGHSH, CDR2 LQKENI. V lost 4 bases and J lost 2; bases outside the gene matches: 5. The CDR3 loop reads CASSHGRGAYEQYF. As DNA, the CDR3 is TGTGCCAGCTCACACGGACGGGGGGCCTACGAGCAGTACTTC.

This sequence joins TRBV4-2 and TRBJ1-6; 11 bases align to TRBD1. Looked up from germline, CDR1 is LGHNA and CDR2 is YNFKEQ. The CDR3 totals 16 residues. V dropped 0 bases and J dropped 9; count of bases not matched to a gene: 4. The CDR3 loop is CASSQEDRGRSSPLHF. The CDR3 DNA sequence: TGTGCCAGCAGCCAAGAGGACAGGGGGCGGAGTTCACCCCTCCACTTT.

The DNA for the CDR3 is TGCGCCACCAAGACAGGGGAAGGAACCTACGAGCAGTACTTC. This gives the protein CATKTGEGTYEQYF. The chain is built from TRBV5-1 and TRBJ2-7; 8 bases agree with TRBD1. V was pared by 9 bases and J by 2 bases, with 10 bases of the junction left unmatched. The CDR3 has 14 residues. Germline V gene sequence: CDR1 SGHRS, CDR2 YFSETQ.